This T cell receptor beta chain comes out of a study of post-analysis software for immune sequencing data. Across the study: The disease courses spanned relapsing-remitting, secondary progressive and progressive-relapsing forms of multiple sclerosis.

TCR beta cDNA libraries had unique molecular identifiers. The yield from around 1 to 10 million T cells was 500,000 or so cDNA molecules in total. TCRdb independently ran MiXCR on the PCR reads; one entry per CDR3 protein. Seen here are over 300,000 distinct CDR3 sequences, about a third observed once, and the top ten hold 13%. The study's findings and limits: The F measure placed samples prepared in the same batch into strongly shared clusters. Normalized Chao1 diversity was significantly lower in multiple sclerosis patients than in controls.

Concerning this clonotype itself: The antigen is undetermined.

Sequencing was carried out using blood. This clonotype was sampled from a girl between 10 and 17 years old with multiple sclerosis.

CDR3 sequence: CASSRTNAAGYNEQFF. The CDR3 coding sequence is TGTGCCAGTTCGCGGACTAACGCGGCCGGCTACAATGAGCAGTTCTTC. This chain connects TRBV12-3 or TRBV12-4 to TRBJ2-1; TRBD2 might be the D (6 bases). Trimming stripped 9 bases from V and 3 bases from J, with 21 bases between. This CDR3 has 16 residues.